This T cell receptor (beta chain) was observed in a study of beta chain features in type 1 diabetes. Comments on this clone: Its specificity is not known.

Study-level results: The similarity of naive, central memory and Treg TCRB repertoires appeared greater among patients than among healthy donors. Shorter TCRB CDR3s, moderately but significantly so, were found in Type 1 diabetes patients in all four CD4+ subsets.

The entirety of the isolated RNA underwent reverse transcription, so expressed TCRB transcripts were sequenced. This table comes from immunoSEQ multiplex PCR, and its TCRdb copy is limited to in-frame clones, with some not included. The sample lists 400,000 to 600,000 clones; around 28% were seen once. The CDR3 is 13 residues long. Trimming removed 5 bases at V and 5 bases at J, with 13 bases between. Germline V CDR1 and CDR2: SGHRS, YFSETQ. On average, the one heparinised blood draw given by each donor was approximately 0.12 L. A CD45RO/CCR7/CD25/CD127/CD95/CD27 panel sorted naive, central memory, regulatory and stem cell-like memory CD4+ cells.

The genes are TRBV5-1 and TRBJ2-5; D might be TRBD1 or TRBD2, each matching 5 bases. Material: naive CD4+ T cells from blood. The receptor comes from a man aged 18 to 29 in good health. In DNA, the CDR3 is TGCGCCAGCAGTTCGGGGCTGGAGGAGACCCAGTACTTC. It specifies CASSSGLEETQYF.